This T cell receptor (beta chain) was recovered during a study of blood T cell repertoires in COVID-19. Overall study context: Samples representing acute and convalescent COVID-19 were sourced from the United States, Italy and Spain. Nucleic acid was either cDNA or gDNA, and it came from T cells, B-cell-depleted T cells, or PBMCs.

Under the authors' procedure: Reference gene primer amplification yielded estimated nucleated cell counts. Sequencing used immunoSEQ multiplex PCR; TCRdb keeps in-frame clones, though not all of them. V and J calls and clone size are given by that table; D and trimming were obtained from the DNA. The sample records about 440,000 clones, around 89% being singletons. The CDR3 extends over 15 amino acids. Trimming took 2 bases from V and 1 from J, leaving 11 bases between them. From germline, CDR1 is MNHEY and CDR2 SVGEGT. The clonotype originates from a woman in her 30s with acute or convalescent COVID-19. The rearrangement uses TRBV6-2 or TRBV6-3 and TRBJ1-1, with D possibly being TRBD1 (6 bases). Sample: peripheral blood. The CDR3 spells CASSYPDSGNTEAFF. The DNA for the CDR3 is TGTGCCAGCAGTTACCCGGACAGCGGGAACACTGAAGCTTTCTTT.